The clone carrying this TCR beta chain was observed a handful of times. The repertoire was sequenced with immunoSEQ multiplex PCR; TCRdb's copy has only in-frame clones and lacks some. The sample lists tens of thousands of clones, roughly 88% occurring once. Per germline, CDR1 KGHSH and CDR2 LQKENI. This CDR3 comprises 14 residues. Trimming removed 6 bases at V and 3 bases at J, with 12 bases between. This record comes from a study of blood T cell repertoires in COVID-19. Study-wide background: Nucleic acid was either cDNA or gDNA, and it came from T cells, B-cell-depleted T cells, or PBMCs.

The sequencing sample was made of peripheral blood. This clonotype was sampled from a man older than 75 with acute or convalescent COVID-19. The chain employs TRBV18 and TRBJ1-5; D is possibly TRBD1 (6 bases). CDR3 residues: CASSLTGSNQPQHF. The CDR3 region has the DNA TGTGCCAGCTCGCTCACAGGGTCCAATCAGCCCCAGCATTTT.